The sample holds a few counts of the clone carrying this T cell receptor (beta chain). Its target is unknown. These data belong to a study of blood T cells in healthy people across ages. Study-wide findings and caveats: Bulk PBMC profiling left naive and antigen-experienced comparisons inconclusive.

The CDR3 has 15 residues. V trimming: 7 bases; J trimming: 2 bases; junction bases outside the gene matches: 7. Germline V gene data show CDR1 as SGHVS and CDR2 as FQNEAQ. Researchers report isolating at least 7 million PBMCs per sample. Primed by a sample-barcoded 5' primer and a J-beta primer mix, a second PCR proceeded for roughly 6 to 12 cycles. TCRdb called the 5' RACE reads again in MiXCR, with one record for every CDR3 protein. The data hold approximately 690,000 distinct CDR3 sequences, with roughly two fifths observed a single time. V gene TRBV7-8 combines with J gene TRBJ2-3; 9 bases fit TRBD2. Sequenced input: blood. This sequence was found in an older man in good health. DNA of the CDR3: TGTGCCAGCATGCTGACTAGCGGAGTCACAGATACGCAGTATTTT. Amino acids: CASMLTSGVTDTQYF.